Listed here are 7 T cell receptor beta chains from one sample, sequenced in a study of blood T cell repertoires in COVID-19 (dated by TCRdb to the early 2020s). Libraries were built with the immunoSEQ multiplex PCR assay. Held by TCRdb, this immuneACCESS table contains in-frame sequences only and omits some clones. Under half of the omission traces to an unresolved V gene where checked; the cause of the rest is unknown. Across this sample there are under 150,000 clones, with under 80% seen only once. Roughly 14% of the sample comes from the top ten. Source material: peripheral blood. The receptors were gathered from a man at least 80 years old with acute or convalescent COVID-19.

The chain links TRBV6-1 to TRBJ1-5, with D perhaps TRBD1 (5 bases). CDR3 length equals 15 residues. The V gene lost 2 bases and the J gene lost 5 bases, with 13 bases spanning the gap. Per germline, CDR1 MNHNS and CDR2 SASEGT. The DNA for the CDR3 is TGTGCCAGCAGTGAACAAGCTGGGGGGTATCAGCCCCAGCATTTT. Its protein is CASSEQAGGYQPQHF.

This clone was seen just once. The V and J genes are TRBV2 and TRBJ2-3, with TRBD2 matching 11 bases. The CDR3 runs to 16 residues. V lost 2 bases, J lost 8 bases, and 9 bases stayed unmatched. Germline CDR1 and CDR2: SNHLY and FYNNEI. The CDR3 reads CASSEWASGGPGTQYF. The CDR3 DNA reads TGTGCCAGCAGTGAATGGGCTAGCGGGGGGCCCGGTACGCAGTATTTT.

This clone appeared a single time. Here the CDR3 reads CASTDSYEQYF. The CDR3 nucleotides are TGTGCCAGCACGGACAGCTACGAGCAGTACTTC. V is TRBV5-4 and J is TRBJ2-7; tentative D call: TRBD1 (6 bases). Trimming pared 6 bases from V and 3 bases from J, leaving 7 bases between. Germline CDR1 is SGHNT and CDR2 is YYREEE (reference sequence). The CDR3 sequence is 11 residues long.

The V call is TRBV5-1, the J call TRBJ1-6, with 7 bases that match TRBD1. J lost 14 bases, V lost 0 bases, and 2 bases had no gene match. Germline V CDR1 and CDR2: SGHRS, YFSETQ. The CDR3 runs to 12 residues. CDR3 residues: CASSLDRGALHF. The CDR3 bases are TGCGCCAGCAGCTTGGACAGGGGTGCCCTCCACTTT.

This chain uses TRBV5-6 with TRBJ2-7, with D maybe TRBD1 (6 bases). V was shortened by 3 bases and J by 6 bases, with 13 bases between the two germline ends. Per the germline V gene, CDR1 is SGHDT and CDR2 is YYEEEE. The CDR3 totals 13 residues. The CDR3 is CASSSPGQLEQYF. The CDR3 region has the DNA TGTGCCAGCAGCTCCCCCGGACAGCTCGAGCAGTACTTC.

The CDR3 nucleotides are TGTGCCAGCAGTGTTCCGGGACTAGCGGGGGGGCTTGGGCAGTACTTC. This encodes CASSVPGLAGGLGQYF. The chain links TRBV28 to TRBJ2-7; 16 bases map to TRBD2. In germline, CDR1 is MDHEN, CDR2 SYDVKM. V was pared by 5 bases and J by 9 bases, with 10 bases of the junction left unmatched. The CDR3 covers 16 residues.

CDR3 coding DNA: TGTGCCAGCAGCCGTCGAGAGGGTCTCTCCTACGAGCAGTACTTC. This codes for CASSRREGLSYEQYF. The genes are TRBV5-4 and TRBJ2-7; D perhaps matches TRBD2 (5 bases). The V gene's germline CDR1 is SGHNT and CDR2 YYREEE (reference sequence). V was trimmed by 4 bases and J by 0 bases, leaving 14 bases between them. The CDR3 covers 15 residues.